This T cell receptor (beta chain) originates from a study of regulatory T cells in long-lasting Graves disease. Relying on iRepertoire HTBI primers and Arm-PCR of CDR3 regions, the team built TCR beta libraries. TCRdb itself ran the multiplex PCR reads through MiXCR, one entry per CDR3 protein. The sample contains over 650,000 distinct CDR3 sequences, roughly 30% of which appear only once. This clonotype has a count of ten or more. Time point of the sample: persistent/refractory GD, antithyroid drugs over 5 years with positive TRAb. Making the TCR library involved RNA that had been extracted from PBMCs. This receptor was identified in a female donor with Graves disease. Sequenced here: peripheral blood mononuclear cells (PBMCs), sampled when the disease was refractory, from a patient treated with antithyroid drugs.

The CDR3 coding sequence is TGTGCCAGCAGTCGGGAGAATTCGGGTCAGCCCCAGCATTTT. Its translation is CASSRENSGQPQHF. The chain uses TRBV2 and TRBJ1-5; D unclear. This CDR3 is built from 14 residues. Germline lookup yields CDR1 SNHLY and CDR2 FYNNEI. The V gene lost 5 bases and the J gene lost 6 bases, with 14 bases spanning the gap.